What follows are 25 T cell receptor beta chains derived from one specimen sequenced in a study of T cells expressing NK-cell markers (dated by TCRdb to 2020 to 2022). Libraries were prepared through 5' RACE. The sequencer listed for this sample is Illumina HiSeq 2000. TCRdb reanalyzed the reads, keeping one entry per CDR3 protein sequence and omitting DNA. This sample's clone table shows about 140,000 distinct CDR3 sequences. Roughly an eighth of the sample is taken by the ten largest. Sequenced sample: blood T cells: a sorted CD56 or NKG2C T cell subset, CD4+ or CD8+ T cells, or bulk PBMC T cells (not recorded which). The receptors were sampled from a young man in good health. Donor details come from another sample of the same person, matched by shared clones.

The chain is built from TRBV14 and TRBJ1-2; the TCRdb call, TRBD1, lacks DNA for checking. This CDR3 has 14 residues. Germline V gives CDR1 SGHDN, CDR2 FVKESK. CDR3 residues: CASSRHGTGAGYTF. Looking up the rest from reference TRBV14 and TRBJ1-2 gives the full variable domain: EAGVTQFPSHSVIEKGQTVTLRCDPISGHDNLYWYRRVMGKEIKFLLHFVKESKQDESGMPNNRFLAERTGGTYSTLKVQPAELEDSGVYFCASSRHGTGAGYTFGSGTRLTVV.

The chain uses TRBV12-3 or TRBV12-4 and TRBJ2-1; TCRdb's assignment of TRBD2 cannot be checked, as there is no DNA. This CDR3 is built from 16 residues. The CDR3: CASSGAPIGSYNEQFF.

J is TRBJ1-4 and V is TRBV12-5. CDR3 length equals 14 residues. The V gene's germline CDR1 is LGHNT and CDR2 FRNRAP. The chain's CDR3 is CASGEGATNEKLFF. Variable domain in full (rest from reference TRBV12-5 and TRBJ1-4): DARVTQTPRHKVTEMGQEVTMRCQPILGHNTVFWYRQTMMQGLELLAYFRNRAPLDDSGMPKDRFSAEMPDATLATLKIQPSEPRDSAVYFCASGEGATNEKLFFGSGTQLSVL.

This rearrangement joins TRBV27 to TRBJ1-2; TCRdb's D call of TRBD1 is untestable without DNA. CDR3 length: 13 amino acids. Germline V gives CDR1 MNHEY, CDR2 SMNVEV (reference sequence). This CDR3 reads CASSLQGALGYTF.

The rearrangement uses TRBV19 and TRBJ2-1; TCRdb proposes TRBD1, but this gene call is untestable without DNA. The CDR3 extends over 15 amino acids. CDR1 is LNHDA and CDR2 is SQIVND in the germline V gene (reference sequence). CDR3 sequence: CASSGGGSSYNEQFF.

The chain links TRBV19 to TRBJ2-7; the D gene TCRdb calls, TRBD1, cannot be checked with no DNA. The CDR3 runs 15 residues. Germline assignment: CDR1 LNHDA and CDR2 SQIVND (reference sequence). The CDR3 sequence: CASSASGRPPYEQYF.

CDR3 loop: CSADTTVNEQFF. The V call is TRBV29-1, the J call TRBJ2-1. Germline CDR1 SQVTM, CDR2 ANQGSEA. This CDR3 contains 12 residues.

The chain has TRBV5-1 and TRBJ2-1; as DNA is missing, the TRBD1 call by TCRdb cannot be tested. The CDR3 totals 11 residues. In germline, CDR1 is SGHRS, CDR2 YFSETQ. CDR3 loop: CASSDQGEQFF.

CDR3 in amino acids: CASSRREQGAQETQYF. The gene calls are TRBV11-3 and TRBJ2-5; TCRdb names TRBD1, which stays unverified in the absence of DNA. CDR1 is SGHNT and CDR2 is YENEEA in the germline V gene. There are 16 residues in the CDR3.

V is TRBV11-1 and J is TRBJ2-7. Germline values: CDR1 SGHAT, CDR2 FQDESV (reference sequence). This CDR3 comprises 12 residues. CDR3 in amino acids: CASRSGSYEQYF.

This rearrangement joins TRBV21-1 to TRBJ2-1; the TRBD1 assignment by TCRdb is unverifiable without DNA. TRBV21-1 is a pseudogene segment. This CDR3 comprises 15 residues. The CDR3 region is CASSKVRDLYNEQFF.

The V and J genes are TRBV10-3 and TRBJ1-2. CDR1 and CDR2 from the germline V gene are ENHRY and SYGVKD. CDR3 length: 16 amino acids. The CDR3 protein is CAISESQIDGPYGYTF.

This chain joins TRBV7-6 and TRBJ2-1; TCRdb lists TRBD2, though no DNA is available to test this call. This CDR3 is built from 17 residues. Germline loops: CDR1 SGHVS, CDR2 FNYEAQ. The CDR3 sequence: CASSLGAASGFDNEQFF.

The chain combines TRBV29-1 with TRBJ1-3. Germline CDR1 SQVTM, CDR2 ANQGSEA. The CDR3 is 14 amino acids. The CDR3 region is CSALALNSGNTIYF.

The J gene is TRBJ2-1, the V gene TRBV19; no DNA is available, so the TRBD2 call from TCRdb remains unchecked. The germline gives CDR1 LNHDA, CDR2 SQIVND (reference sequence). CDR3 length: 14 amino acids. CDR3 sequence reads: CASTSGSEANEQFF.

The chain links TRBV29-1 to TRBJ2-1; TCRdb names TRBD1, which stays unverified in the absence of DNA. This CDR3 has 12 residues. Germline-derived CDR1 and CDR2 are SQVTM and ANQGSEA. The CDR3 region is CSVGTGTHEQFF.

J is TRBJ1-1 and V is TRBV29-1. CDR1 and CDR2 from the germline V gene are SQVTM and ANQGSEA. The CDR3 extends over 12 amino acids. This chain's CDR3 is CSVPSMNTEAFF.

This sequence joins TRBV6-5 and TRBJ2-3. This CDR3 region has 16 residues. The germline gives CDR1 MNHEY, CDR2 SVGAGI. CDR3 amino acids: CASSYRVESSTDTQYF.

V usage is TRBV20-1 and J usage is TRBJ2-7; without DNA, the TCRdb call of TRBD2 cannot be checked. Germline CDR1 reads DFQATT; CDR2 reads SNEGSKA (reference sequence). CDR3 length: 14 amino acids. The CDR3 loop is CSAREPGLAGEQYF.

This chain connects TRBV4-3 to TRBJ2-2; TCRdb picks TRBD2, but there is no DNA to check that call. This CDR3 comprises 16 residues. CDR1 and CDR2 (germline): LGHNA, YSLEER. CDR3 sequence: CASSLGGGRETGELFF.

The genes are TRBV27 and TRBJ2-1; without DNA, the TCRdb call of TRBD2 cannot be checked. Looked up from germline, CDR1 is MNHEY and CDR2 is SMNVEV (reference sequence). This CDR3 is 15 amino acids long. The chain's CDR3 is CASSDYAGEGNEQFF.

The V call is TRBV5-1, the J call TRBJ2-1; TCRdb's D call of TRBD2 is untestable without DNA. The CDR3 consists of 14 residues. Germline V gives CDR1 SGHRS, CDR2 YFSETQ. CDR3 sequence: CASSVGEGKAEQFF.

CDR3 protein: CATSREASMNTEAFF. The chain has TRBV15 and TRBJ1-1. Germline CDR1 LNHNV, CDR2 YYDKDF (reference sequence). The CDR3 is made up of 15 amino acids.

The rearrangement joins TRBV30 to TRBJ1-5; as DNA is missing, the TRBD1 call by TCRdb cannot be tested. Germline V CDR1 and CDR2: GTSNPN, SVGIG (reference sequence). This CDR3 has 14 residues. The CDR3 is CAWSRTGGAEPQHF.

The rearrangement joins TRBV27 to TRBJ2-1; checking the TCRdb D call of TRBD1 is not possible without DNA. The CDR3 extends over 12 amino acids. CDR1 and CDR2 from the germline V gene are MNHEY and SMNVEV (reference sequence). CDR3 amino acids: CASSSTGNEQFF.